The clone carrying this T cell receptor (beta chain) was counted at least ten times. Its specificity is unknown. Researchers amplified the TCR beta CDR3 regions from RNA transcripts. HTBI primers were the set used in a first-round RT-PCR of the TCR CDR3. TCRdb used MiXCR to reprocess the multiplex PCR reads, holding one entry per CDR3 protein. The sample has some 550,000 distinct CDR3 sequences, under 25% seen once. This sample was included in a study of T cells in Graves' hyperthyroidism and ophthalmopathy. Looking at the study overall: At the time of initial diagnosis and before any treatment, peripheral blood was collected.

Germline V gene lookup returns CDR1 SGDLS and CDR2 YYNGEE. The CDR3 extends over 15 amino acids. Trimming at V came to 4 bases and at J to 4 bases, leaving 7 bases not matched to a gene. Study results and limitations: Most clonotypes expanded in thyroid above 0.001 were likewise present in blood.

The TCR sequence derives from a young man with Graves' hyperthyroidism. The sample was blood. The V gene is TRBV9, the J gene TRBJ2-5; 10 bases map to TRBD2. DNA of the CDR3: TGTGCCAGCAGCAACGTAGCGGGAGGAGTAGAGACCCAGTACTTC. It yields the protein CASSNVAGGVETQYF.